Listed here are 10 T cell receptor beta chains from one sample, sequenced in a study of post-analysis software for immune sequencing data. Their antigens are not known. Each TCR beta cDNA library carried unique molecular identifiers. TCRdb re-analysed the PCR reads in MiXCR, keeping a single row per CDR3 protein. The sample lists 550,000 to 700,000 distinct CDR3 sequences; 44% were seen once. Study-wide points: Patients used several TRBV segments, including TRBV5-6, TRBV5-1 and TRBV20-1, more often than controls.

Input material: blood. All receptors derive from a girl aged 5-17 years with multiple sclerosis.

This chain connects TRBV2 to TRBJ2-5; 11 bases fit TRBD2. The V gene's germline CDR1 is SNHLY and CDR2 FYNNEI. The CDR3 extends over 14 amino acids. The J segment lost 6 bases and the V segment lost 6 bases, leaving 6 bases of the junction unmatched. As DNA, the CDR3 is TGTGCCAGCAGGGTAGCGGGAGGGCCGAAGACCCAGTACTTC. Protein: CASRVAGGPKTQYF. The full variable domain, its missing parts supplied by reference TRBV2 and TRBJ2-5, is EPEVTQTPSHQVTQMGQEVILRCVPISNHLYFYWYRQILGQKVEFLVSFYNNEISEKSEIFDDQFSVERPDGSNFTLKIRSTKLEDSAMYFCASRVAGGPKTQYFGPGTRLLVL.

A few counts support this clonotype. The genes are TRBV5-1 and TRBJ2-5, with D tentatively TRBD1 (6 bases). TRBJ2-4 explains the end of the DNA better; the J call may be wrong. CDR1 is SGHRS, CDR2 YFSETQ, per germline. The CDR3 length is 14 residues. CDR3 DNA sequence: TGCGCCAGCAGCTGGGGCAGGGGAGAGAACATTCAGTACTTC. Translation: CASSWGRGENIQYF.

The chain has TRBV12-3 or TRBV12-4 and TRBJ2-7; the match to TRBD1 covers 8 bases. The CDR3 length is 12 residues. The ends lost 5 bases at V and 5 bases at J; junction bases unmatched: 2. The CDR3 loop is CASSTDRDEQYF. The CDR3 coding sequence is TGTGCCAGCAGTACGGACAGGGACGAGCAGTACTTC.

This chain connects TRBV27 to TRBJ2-3; either TRBD1 or TRBD2 may fit D (6 bases each). Trimming stripped 2 bases from V and 6 bases from J, with 24 bases between. This CDR3 is 18 amino acids long. Per the germline V gene, CDR1 is MNHEY and CDR2 is SMNVEV (reference sequence). CDR3 amino acids: CASSLSSWSWGARDTQYF. CDR3 nucleotide sequence: TGTGCCAGCAGTTTAAGTTCTTGGAGTTGGGGGGCCCGGGATACGCAGTATTTT.

This clonotype came up many times. The V call is TRBV27, the J call TRBJ2-5, with 10 bases lining up with TRBD2. This CDR3 has 14 residues. Germline CDR1 is MNHEY and CDR2 is SMNVEV (reference sequence). Germline trimming cut 5 bases from V and 5 bases from J; bases unmatched to any gene: 5. In DNA, the CDR3 is TGTGCCAGCAGTCCGGGACTAGCGAGGGAGACCCAGTACTTC. As protein: CASSPGLARETQYF.

This clonotype was found a few times. The chain is built from TRBV24-1 and TRBJ1-1; 10 bases match TRBD1. J lost 4 bases, V lost 3 bases, and 4 bases had no gene match. The CDR3 spans 15 residues. CDR1 and CDR2 from the germline V gene are KGHDR and SFDVKD. The CDR3 nucleotides read TGTGCCACCAGTGATCGGAGACAGGGGGCCACTGAAGCTTTCTTT. Translating gives CATSDRRQGATEAFF.

The chain joins TRBV10-3 to TRBJ1-1; TRBD1 is a possible D gene (6 bases). This CDR3 is 19 amino acids long. Per germline, CDR1 ENHRY and CDR2 SYGVKD. V shed 3 bases and J shed 0 bases, with 23 bases lying between them. CDR3 sequence reads: CAISDRTTGRTALNTEAFF. CDR3 DNA: TGTGCCATCAGTGATCGAACTACGGGCAGGACAGCTTTGAACACTGAAGCTTTCTTT.

The chain combines TRBV12-3 or TRBV12-4 with TRBJ2-7; 8 bases fit TRBD2. The junction had 10 bases not matched to a gene; V was cut back by 4 bases and J by 2 bases. The CDR3 extends over 16 amino acids. Here the CDR3 DNA reads TGTGCCAGCAGTTCGGTTCGCGGGAGGCCGGCCTACGAGCAGTACTTC. It yields the protein CASSSVRGRPAYEQYF.

This clonotype was seen a handful of times. This sequence joins TRBV7-2 and TRBJ1-2; no definite D call. The CDR3 covers 13 residues. Germline V gene lookup returns CDR1 SGHTA and CDR2 FQGNSA. The V end lost 3 bases, the J end lost 1 base, and 6 bases lay between the germline ends. CDR3 amino acids: CASSFSSNYGYTF. Here the CDR3 DNA reads TGTGCCAGCAGCTTCAGCAGTAACTATGGCTACACCTTC.

This clonotype occurred a few times. The rearrangement links TRBV5-6 to TRBJ2-3, with 10 nucleotides matching TRBD2. Trimming cost V 1 base and J 2 bases; bases outside gene matches: 4. This CDR3 comprises 16 residues. Germline-derived CDR1 and CDR2 are SGHDT and YYEEEE. CDR3 loop: CASSLTLAGATDTQYF. The CDR3 DNA sequence: TGTGCCAGCAGCTTGACGCTAGCGGGAGCCACAGATACGCAGTATTTT.